This is a list of T cell receptor beta chains from one sample in a study of control samples from healthy donors and cancer patients. The table came from immunoSEQ multiplex PCR; TCRdb's copy has only in-frame clones and leaves some out. The repertoire holds about 80,000 clones, just under 90% seen once, with less than 7% in the top ten. Sequenced sample: blood. These receptors were taken from a man in his fifties in good health. CDR3s include the opening cysteine and the closing phenylalanine or tryptophan. A D gene is named only where the DNA matches it firmly. Rows may omit the clone size; those that give it use once, few, many or a size class.

J,size,V,D,DNA,CDR3
TRBJ2-7,.,TRBV10-2,.,TGCGCCAGCAGGAAACAGGCCCCCTACGAGCAGTACTTC,CASRKQAPYEQYF
TRBJ1-5,.,TRBV19,.,TGTGCCACCCGTCGGGGGGGATACGAACAGCCCCAGCATTTT,CATRRGGYEQPQHF
TRBJ2-1,once,TRBV14,.,TGTGCCAGCAGTCACAACACGGGACAACACAATGAGCAGTTCTTC,CASSHNTGQHNEQFF
TRBJ2-3,few,TRBV10-2,TRBD1,TGCGCCAGCACCCAGTCGGGGGGACAGGGACGAGCAGATACGCAGTATTTT,CASTQSGGQGRADTQYF
TRBJ1-1,few,TRBV2,.,TGTGCCAGCACATATTCGGCACCAGAAGCTTTCTTT,CASTYSAPEAFF
TRBJ1-1,.,TRBV19,.,TGTGCCAGTAGTATCTTTCGGCTTGGAGATGAAGCTTTCTTT,CASSIFRLGDEAFF
TRBJ2-2,.,TRBV12-5,TRBD1,TGTGCTAGTGGTCCGGACAGGTCCGGGGAGCTGTTTTTT,CASGPDRSGELFF
TRBJ2-3,.,TRBV7-6,TRBD2,TGTGCCAGCAGCTTAGCCAGCGGGGGAGACACAGATACGCAGTATTTT,CASSLASGGDTDTQYF
TRBJ2-3,.,TRBV30,TRBD1,TGTGCCTGGAGTGTACAGGGGGGCTTGAGGACAGCCAAGAATTTT,CAWSVQGGLRTAKNF
TRBJ1-1,.,TRBV4-2,.,TGTGCCAGCAGCTTTCAGGGCACTGAAGCTTTCTTT,CASSFQGTEAFF
TRBJ1-2,.,TRBV19,TRBD1,TGTGCCAGTAGCTACCACCGGGACAGGGGTAGTGGCTACACCTTC,CASSYHRDRGSGYTF
TRBJ2-7,.,TRBV10-3,.,TGTGCCATCAGTGAGTGGACAGCTATTTCCTACGAGCAGTACTTC,CAISEWTAISYEQYF
TRBJ1-1,.,TRBV20-1,.,TGCAGTGCTAGAGTTGGAGCTGAAGCTTTCTTT,CSARVGAEAFF